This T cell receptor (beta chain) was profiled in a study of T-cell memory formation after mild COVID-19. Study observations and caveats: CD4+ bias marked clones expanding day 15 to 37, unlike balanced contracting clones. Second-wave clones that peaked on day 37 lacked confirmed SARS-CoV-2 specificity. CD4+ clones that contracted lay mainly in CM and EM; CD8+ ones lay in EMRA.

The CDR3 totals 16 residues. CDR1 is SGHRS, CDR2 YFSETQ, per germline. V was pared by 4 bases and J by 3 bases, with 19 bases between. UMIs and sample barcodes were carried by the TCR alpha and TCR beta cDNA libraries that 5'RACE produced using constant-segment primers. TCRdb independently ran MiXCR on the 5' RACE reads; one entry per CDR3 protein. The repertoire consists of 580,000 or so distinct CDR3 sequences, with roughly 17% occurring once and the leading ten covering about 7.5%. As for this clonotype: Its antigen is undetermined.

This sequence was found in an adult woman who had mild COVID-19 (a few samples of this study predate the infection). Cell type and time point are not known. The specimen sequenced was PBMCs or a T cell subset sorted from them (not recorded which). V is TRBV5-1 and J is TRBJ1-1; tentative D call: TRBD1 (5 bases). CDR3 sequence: CASSQGPERWYTEAFF. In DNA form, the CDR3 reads TGCGCCAGCAGCCAGGGACCCGAAAGGTGGTACACTGAAGCTTTCTTT.